A selection of T cell receptor beta chains follows, all from one sample in a study of T-cell memory formation after mild COVID-19. Each CDR3 protein gets one entry after TCRdb re-called the 5' RACE reads with MiXCR. The sample holds 300,000 to 400,000 distinct CDR3 sequences; approximately 15% are singletons and the top ten take 20% to 25%. The specimen was PBMCs or a T cell subset sorted from them (not recorded which). The receptor set was obtained from a man aged 18 to 29 who had mild COVID-19 (a few samples of this study predate the infection). Cell type and time point are not known. The CDR3 runs from the conserved cysteine through the conserved F or W. Fields, in order: V gene, clone size, J gene, D gene, CDR3 protein, CDR3 DNA. A D gene is named only where the DNA matches it firmly. Not all rows give a size; the values are once, few, many and, for expanded clones, a class.

>TRBV5-5|-|TRBJ2-5|-
CASSRVGMYQETQYF
TGTGCCAGCAGCCGGGTGGGGATGTACCAAGAGACCCAGTACTTC
>TRBV9|-|TRBJ1-2|-
CASSASSQNYGYTF
TGTGCCAGCAGCGCCTCCTCTCAGAACTATGGCTACACCTTC
>TRBV12-3/TRBV12-4|-|TRBJ2-7|-
CASSGPGYQYF
TGTGCCAGCAGTGGGCCGGGATATCAGTACTTC
>TRBV3-1|-|TRBJ2-4|-
CASSQDAGAENIQYF
TGTGCCAGCAGCCAAGATGCCGGGGCGGAAAACATTCAGTACTTC
>TRBV29-1|-|TRBJ1-1|-
CSVVSGVGTEAFF
TGCAGCGTTGTCTCGGGGGTTGGCACTGAAGCTTTCTTT
>TRBV15|-|TRBJ2-2|TRBD1
CATSRDGTVTGELFF
TGTGCCACCAGCAGAGATGGGACAGTCACCGGGGAGCTGTTTTTT
>TRBV7-9|-|TRBJ2-2|-
CASSLFEGANTGELFF
TGTGCCAGCAGCTTATTTGAGGGGGCGAACACCGGGGAGCTGTTTTTT
>TRBV9|-|TRBJ2-1|-
CASSGLAGINNEQFF
TGTGCCAGCAGCGGTTTAGCTGGGATTAACAATGAGCAGTTCTTC
>TRBV15|-|TRBJ1-2|TRBD1
CATSRGDRAGYTF
TGTGCCACCAGCAGAGGAGACAGGGCTGGCTACACCTTC
>TRBV4-2|few|TRBJ1-1|TRBD1
CASSQMGQGNTEAFF
TGTGCCAGCAGCCAAATGGGACAGGGGAACACTGAAGCTTTCTTT
>TRBV2|few|TRBJ2-3|TRBD1
CASSRDREGTQYF
TGTGCCAGCAGTAGGGACAGGGAAGGTACGCAGTATTTT
>TRBV20-1|-|TRBJ2-1|-
CSASQGILGNEQFF
TGCAGTGCTAGTCAGGGGATTCTAGGGAATGAGCAGTTCTTC
>TRBV11-2|-|TRBJ2-1|-
CASRAQANEQFF
TGTGCCAGCCGGGCGCAGGCCAATGAGCAGTTCTTC
>TRBV6-2/TRBV6-3|-|TRBJ2-7|-
CASSYSSGFSYEQYF
TGTGCCAGCAGTTACTCGTCGGGGTTCTCCTACGAGCAGTACTTC
>TRBV7-3|-|TRBJ2-3|-
CASSATGTAADTQYF
TGTGCCAGCAGCGCAACCGGGACCGCCGCTGATACGCAGTATTTT
>TRBV7-2|-|TRBJ1-2|-
CASSLTENYGYTF
TGTGCCAGCAGCTTAACCGAGAACTATGGCTACACCTTC
>TRBV6-2/TRBV6-3|-|TRBJ2-4|TRBD2
CASSGTSGEGDIQYF
TGTGCCAGCAGTGGGACTAGCGGGGAAGGGGACATTCAGTACTTC
>TRBV7-2|many|TRBJ2-7|TRBD2
CASSRTSGGYEQYF
TGTGCCAGCAGCAGGACTAGCGGGGGCTACGAGCAGTACTTC
>TRBV29-1|few|TRBJ2-3|-
CSAGLSRGTDTQYF
TGCAGCGCCGGCCTGTCTAGGGGCACAGATACGCAGTATTTT
>TRBV6-4|few|TRBJ1-2|-
CASSAEQGGYGYTF
TGTGCCAGCAGTGCCGAACAGGGAGGCTATGGCTACACCTTC
>TRBV9|once|TRBJ2-1|-
CASSLAGRGEQFF
TGTGCCAGCAGCCTCGCGGGGAGAGGTGAGCAGTTCTTC
>TRBV18|few|TRBJ1-6|TRBD1
CASSPSTGLDNSPLHF
TGTGCCAGCTCACCTTCGACAGGGTTGGATAATTCACCCCTCCACTTT
>TRBV20-1|few|TRBJ1-5|-
CSARALGQPQHF
TGCAGTGCTAGGGCGTTGGGTCAGCCCCAGCATTTT
>TRBV20-1|-|TRBJ2-2|TRBD2
CSARDRIAGGNTGELFF
TGCAGTGCTAGGGACCGGATAGCGGGGGGGAACACCGGGGAGCTGTTTTTT
>TRBV7-9|few|TRBJ2-4|TRBD1
CASSPPGTGENIQYF
TGTGCCAGCAGCCCGCCCGGGACAGGAGAAAACATTCAGTACTTC
>TRBV7-2|few|TRBJ1-2|TRBD1
CASSAQPGQGYGYTF
TGTGCCAGCAGCGCCCAACCGGGACAGGGGTATGGCTACACCTTC
>TRBV5-6|-|TRBJ1-1|TRBD1
CASSFQRDRGHTEAFF
TGTGCCAGCAGCTTCCAGAGGGACAGGGGACACACTGAAGCTTTCTTT
>TRBV4-1|few|TRBJ2-1|TRBD2
CASSQDPGLAGGLPFF
TGCGCCAGCAGCCAAGATCCGGGACTAGCGGGGGGCCTTCCGTTCTTC
>TRBV25-1|few|TRBJ2-3|-
CASSDGRGGTDTQYF
TGTGCCAGCAGTGATGGCAGGGGTGGGACAGATACGCAGTATTTT
>TRBV7-6|-|TRBJ2-5|-
CASSLRVRETQYF
TGTGCCAGCAGCTTAAGGGTCAGAGAGACCCAGTACTTC
>TRBV7-9|few|TRBJ1-2|-
CASSLGTNFGYTF
TGTGCCAGCAGCCTTGGGACAAACTTTGGCTACACCTTC
>TRBV20-1|few|TRBJ2-3|TRBD2
CSGTGLSTDTQYF
TGCAGTGGAACGGGACTAAGCACAGATACGCAGTATTTT
>TRBV7-9|many|TRBJ2-1|TRBD2
CASSPRTSGSNEQFF
TGTGCCAGCAGCCCCCGGACTAGCGGTTCCAATGAGCAGTTCTTC
>TRBV5-1|-|TRBJ1-1|-
CASSRGTLMNTEAFF
TGCGCCAGCAGCCGGGGGACATTGATGAACACTGAAGCTTTCTTT
>TRBV4-2|-|TRBJ1-4|-
CASSQGGGYEKLFF
TGTGCCAGCAGCCAAGGGGGCGGGTATGAAAAACTGTTTTTT
>TRBV7-2|few|TRBJ1-2|-
CASSLVGGSGLIYGYTF
TGTGCCAGCAGCTTAGTTGGAGGGAGTGGTTTAATCTATGGCTACACCTTC
>TRBV20-1|many|TRBJ2-3|-
CSAIQGSSGDTQYF
TGCAGTGCGATACAGGGTAGTTCCGGAGATACGCAGTATTTT
>TRBV4-1|-|TRBJ2-7|-
CASSQDRWGYEQYF
TGCGCCAGCAGCCAAGATAGATGGGGGTACGAGCAGTACTTC
>TRBV5-4|-|TRBJ2-7|-
CASSLAAEQYF
TGTGCCAGCAGCTTGGCCGCCGAGCAGTACTTC
>TRBV5-1|-|TRBJ2-3|-
CASSLDGLYTDTQYF
TGCGCCAGCAGCCTAGACGGATTATACACAGATACGCAGTATTTT
>TRBV6-6|-|TRBJ1-1|-
CASSYTAQSTEAFF
TGTGCCAGCAGTTACACAGCACAGAGCACTGAAGCTTTCTTT
>TRBV6-5|-|TRBJ2-7|TRBD1
CASRKGTVRVHEQYF
TGTGCCAGCAGAAAGGGGACAGTTCGTGTCCACGAGCAGTACTTC
>TRBV5-4|-|TRBJ2-3|-
CASSSKLGGVTDTQYF
TGTGCCAGCAGCTCTAAGTTGGGGGGCGTCACAGATACGCAGTATTTT
>TRBV7-7|-|TRBJ2-3|-
CASSRGHNTDTQYF
TGTGCCAGCAGCCGTGGACACAACACAGATACGCAGTATTTT
>TRBV20-1|-|TRBJ1-3|TRBD1
CSAPDRASGNTIYF
TGCAGTGCTCCGGACAGGGCCTCTGGAAACACCATATATTTT
>TRBV29-1|-|TRBJ1-1|-
CSVGRGAEAFF
TGCAGCGTCGGAAGGGGCGCTGAAGCTTTCTTT
>TRBV7-2|few|TRBJ2-6|-
CASSSPTTGANVLTF
TGTGCCAGCAGTTCGCCGACTACTGGGGCCAACGTCCTGACTTTC
>TRBV19|few|TRBJ2-7|TRBD2
CASGIAGGLPYEQYF
TGTGCCAGTGGAATAGCGGGGGGTCTTCCCTACGAGCAGTACTTC
>TRBV25-1|few|TRBJ2-5|-
CASSEGVTETQYF
TGTGCCAGCAGTGAAGGGGTAACAGAGACCCAGTACTTC
>TRBV9|few|TRBJ2-1|-
CASSVVAVPGNEQFF
TGTGCCAGCAGCGTAGTCGCGGTCCCAGGCAATGAGCAGTTCTTC
>TRBV12-3/TRBV12-4|-|TRBJ2-5|-
CASSSGGPTQYF
TGTGCCAGCAGTTCGGGGGGCCCTACCCAGTACTTC
>TRBV29-1|few|TRBJ1-5|-
CSVEVGPTAGQPQHF
TGCAGCGTTGAAGTGGGTCCGACCGCGGGCCAGCCCCAGCATTTT
>TRBV20-1|-|TRBJ2-5|TRBD2
CSAIAGGGSGETQYF
TGCAGTGCTATTGCTGGCGGGGGGAGCGGTGAGACCCAGTACTTC
>TRBV10-3|-|TRBJ2-1|-
CAISVGNEQFF
TGTGCCATCAGTGTGGGTAATGAGCAGTTCTTC
>TRBV19|few|TRBJ1-1|-
CASSISPGPEAFF
TGTGCCAGTAGTATATCTCCGGGACCTGAAGCTTTCTTT
>TRBV5-4|few|TRBJ2-3|-
CASSAGDGPGTDTQYF
TGTGCCAGCAGCGCCGGGGACGGACCTGGCACAGATACGCAGTATTTT
>TRBV6-2/TRBV6-3|few|TRBJ2-2|-
CASSKESFSTGELFF
TGTGCCAGCAGTAAAGAGAGCTTTTCCACCGGGGAGCTGTTTTTT